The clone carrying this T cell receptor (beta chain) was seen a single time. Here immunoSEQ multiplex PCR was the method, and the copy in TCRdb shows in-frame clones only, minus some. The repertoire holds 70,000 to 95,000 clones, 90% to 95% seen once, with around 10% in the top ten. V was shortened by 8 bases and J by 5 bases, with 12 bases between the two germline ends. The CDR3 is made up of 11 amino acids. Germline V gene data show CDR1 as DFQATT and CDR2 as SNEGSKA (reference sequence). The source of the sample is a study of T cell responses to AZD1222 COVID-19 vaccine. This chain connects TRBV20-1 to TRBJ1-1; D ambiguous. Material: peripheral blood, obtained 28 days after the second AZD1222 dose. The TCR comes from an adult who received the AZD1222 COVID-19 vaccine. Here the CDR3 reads CSRTRRTEAFF. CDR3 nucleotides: TGCAGTAGGACCCGGCGGACTGAAGCTTTCTTT.